This TCR beta chain was profiled in a study of T cells in Graves' hyperthyroidism and ophthalmopathy. Study observations and caveats: A median approximately 6.8 months before onset, the model predicted ophthalmopathy.

With 5 bases removed from V and 2 bases from J, the gap between germline ends came to 6 bases. Germline-derived CDR1 and CDR2 are SGHAT and FQDESV (reference sequence). The CDR3 covers 13 residues. This clonotype was recorded many times. Its matching antigen is unknown. The investigators amplified TCR beta CDR3 regions from RNA transcripts. During a first-round RT-PCR of the TCR CDR3, the HTBI primer set was used. TCRdb ran MiXCR on the multiplex PCR reads and lists one entry per CDR3 protein. The table has roughly 720,000 distinct CDR3 sequences, 17% seen once; the top ten hold 15% to 17%. Across 18 months, stable Graves' hyperthyroidism was marked by no progression to ophthalmopathy. Patients aged 18 to 65 with hyperthyroidism were newly diagnosed, with duration under 2 months.

The chain is built from TRBV11-1 and TRBJ2-2; D possibly corresponds to TRBD2 (5 bases). The receptor was derived from a man aged 50 or older with Graves' hyperthyroidism. The sequencing input was blood. The CDR3 bases are TGTGCCAGCAGCCGGACTAACACCGGGGAGCTGTTTTTT. Protein sequence: CASSRTNTGELFF.